The 15 T cell receptor beta chains reported below all come from one sample, sequenced in a study of cytomegalovirus exposure and HLA in healthy donors. Researchers ran the PCR with 60 Vbeta and 13 Jbeta primers. Repertoires were generated with immunoSEQ multiplex PCR, while TCRdb's copy carries only in-frame clones and drops some. The table has tens of thousands of clones, 79% seen once; the top ten hold 3% to 4%. Sequenced sample: PBMCs. The receptor set was obtained from a woman between 35 and 50 years old in good health and CMV-seronegative.

This clone has just a few counts. The chain combines TRBV29-1 with TRBJ1-1; no firm D call. Germline V gives CDR1 SQVTM, CDR2 ANQGSEA. The CDR3 contains 13 residues. V dropped 3 bases and J dropped 1 base, with 9 bases sitting between them. CDR3 nucleotides: TGCAGCGTTGAGAAACAGACGAACACTGAAGCTTTCTTT. Translating it yields CSVEKQTNTEAFF.

The chain employs TRBV18 and TRBJ1-1; 8 positions match TRBD1. Trimming took 6 bases from V and 0 from J; bases not matched to a gene: 3. This CDR3 spans 14 amino acids. Germline V gives CDR1 KGHSH, CDR2 LQKENI. The CDR3 protein is CASSQTGVNTEAFF. CDR3 coding DNA: TGTGCCAGCTCGCAGACAGGGGTGAACACTGAAGCTTTCTTT.

This clone came up a few times. This chain uses TRBV4-3 with TRBJ1-5; TRBD1 matches at 10 bases. CDR1 is LGHNA, CDR2 YSLEER, per germline. After removal of 0 bases from V and 6 bases from J, the junction contained 8 bases not matched to a gene. There are 17 residues in the CDR3. The DNA of the CDR3 is TGCGCCAGCAGCCAAGACCGGGGGACAGGGGCGGCTCAGCCCCAGCATTTT. This gives the protein CASSQDRGTGAAQPQHF.

The rearrangement joins TRBV4-2 to TRBJ1-5, with D tentatively TRBD1 (5 bases). Germline-derived CDR1 and CDR2 are LGHNA and YNFKEQ. V lost 0 bases, J lost 9 bases, and 15 bases lay in between. The CDR3 spans 15 residues. CDR3 bases: TGTGCCAGCAGCCAAGATCGGCAGGGAGGGAGGCCCCAGCATTTT. Translation: CASSQDRQGGRPQHF.

This clone was recorded once. CDR3 amino acids: CASSLTGTSQETQYF. The DNA of the CDR3 is TGCGCCAGCAGCTTGACCGGGACATCGCAAGAGACCCAGTACTTC. This rearrangement joins TRBV5-1 to TRBJ2-5; D possibly corresponds to TRBD1 (6 bases). The V and J ends lost 1 base and 2 bases respectively, with 12 bases between them. Germline loops: CDR1 SGHRS, CDR2 YFSETQ. This CDR3 is 15 amino acids long.

The V gene is TRBV27, the J gene TRBJ1-5; 11 positions match TRBD1. This CDR3 has 16 residues. Germline trimming cut 0 bases from V and 5 bases from J; bases unmatched to any gene: 3. Germline-derived CDR1 and CDR2 are MNHEY and SMNVEV (reference sequence). CDR3 bases: TGTGCCAGCAGTTTATCGATGGACAGGGGGCATCAGCCCCAGCATTTT. It encodes CASSLSMDRGHQPQHF.

The chain uses TRBV6-1 and TRBJ1-2; no reliable D call. V lost 5 bases to trimming and J lost 0 bases, with 13 bases between them. Germline lookup yields CDR1 MNHNS and CDR2 SASEGT. The CDR3 is made up of 15 amino acids. The CDR3 here is CASSKSHLTNYGYTF. As DNA, the CDR3 is TGTGCCAGCAGTAAGAGTCACCTAACTAACTATGGCTACACCTTC.

This clone was counted a few times. J is TRBJ2-3 and V is TRBV27; 9 bases agree with TRBD2. Trimming at V came to 6 bases and at J to 2 bases, leaving 3 bases not matched to a gene. The CDR3 covers 14 residues. Germline-derived CDR1 and CDR2 are MNHEY and SMNVEV (reference sequence). The CDR3 loop reads CASSLGLATDTQYF. The CDR3, as DNA: TGTGCCAGCAGCCTGGGACTAGCCACAGATACGCAGTATTTT.

The V call is TRBV19, the J call TRBJ2-5, with D perhaps TRBD1 (5 bases). V was cut by 2 bases and J by 2 bases, with 9 bases left in between. The CDR3 has 14 residues. Germline V gene lookup returns CDR1 LNHDA and CDR2 SQIVND (reference sequence). As DNA, the CDR3 is TGTGCCAGTAGTATATATCCAGGGCAAGAGACCCAGTACTTC. Translating it yields CASSIYPGQETQYF.

On this clone: An end of the junction differs from the germline gene, which may be a read error. The genes are TRBV7-7 and TRBJ2-1, with TRBD2 identical over 9 bases. The CDR3 is 15 amino acids. Germline V CDR1 and CDR2: SSHAT, FNYEAQ (reference sequence). The CDR3 region is CASSPDSGGFNEQFF. The CDR3, as DNA: TGTGCTAGCAGCCCCGACAGCGGGGGGTTTAATGAGCAGTTCTTC.

The chain links TRBV5-1 to TRBJ2-5; 8 bases are a match to TRBD1. The V gene end was trimmed by 0 bases and the J gene end by 5 bases; junction bases not matched to a gene: 3. CDR1 SGHRS and CDR2 YFSETQ come from the germline V gene. This CDR3 comprises 14 residues. The CDR3 coding sequence is TGCGCCAGCAGCTTGGGTCGACAGGGGGAGACCCAGTACTTC. As protein: CASSLGRQGETQYF.

CDR3 sequence: CASSPQDRVNSPLHF. The CDR3 DNA reads TGTGCCAGCAGCCCCCAGGACAGGGTAAATTCACCCCTCCACTTT. The gene calls are TRBV6-1 and TRBJ1-6, with 8 bases that match TRBD1. Trimming cost V 6 bases and J 7 bases; bases outside gene matches: 8. The germline CDR1 and CDR2 sequences are MNHNS and SASEGT. The CDR3 has 15 residues.

Only one count was recorded for this clone. The chain carries TRBV7-9 and TRBJ1-1; TRBD1 matches at 8 bases. Germline assignment: CDR1 SEHNR and CDR2 FQNEAQ (reference sequence). Trimming took 1 base from V and 1 from J; bases not matched to a gene: 5. This CDR3 is built from 16 residues. The CDR3 is CASSLGLDRENTEAFF. CDR3 bases: TGTGCCAGCAGCTTAGGGTTGGACAGGGAGAACACTGAAGCTTTCTTT. Filled out from reference TRBV7-9 and TRBJ1-1, the complete variable domain reads DTGVSQNPRHKITKRGQNVTFRCDPISEHNRLYWYRQTLGQGPEFLTYFQNEAQLEKSRLLSDRFSAERPKGSFSTLEIQRTEQGDSAMYLCASSLGLDRENTEAFFGQGTRLTVV.

The chain employs TRBV19 and TRBJ1-3, with D perhaps matching TRBD1 (5 bases). The CDR3 has 15 amino acids. V was clipped by 3 bases and J by 0 bases, with 9 bases between them. The germline CDR1 and CDR2 sequences are LNHDA and SQIVND (reference sequence). Written as DNA, the CDR3 is TGTGCCAGTAGTATGGGGCTCAGCTCTGGAAACACCATATATTTT. Encoded protein: CASSMGLSSGNTIYF.

The chain links TRBV15 to TRBJ2-2, with 9 bases identical to TRBD1. The CDR3 spans 17 residues. CDR1 and CDR2 (germline): LNHNV, YYDKDF (reference sequence). V was pared by 0 bases and J by 6 bases, with 8 bases of the junction left unmatched. The CDR3 is CATSRDLQGAGPGELFF. Written as DNA, the CDR3 is TGTGCCACCAGCAGAGATCTACAGGGGGCCGGCCCCGGGGAGCTGTTTTTT.